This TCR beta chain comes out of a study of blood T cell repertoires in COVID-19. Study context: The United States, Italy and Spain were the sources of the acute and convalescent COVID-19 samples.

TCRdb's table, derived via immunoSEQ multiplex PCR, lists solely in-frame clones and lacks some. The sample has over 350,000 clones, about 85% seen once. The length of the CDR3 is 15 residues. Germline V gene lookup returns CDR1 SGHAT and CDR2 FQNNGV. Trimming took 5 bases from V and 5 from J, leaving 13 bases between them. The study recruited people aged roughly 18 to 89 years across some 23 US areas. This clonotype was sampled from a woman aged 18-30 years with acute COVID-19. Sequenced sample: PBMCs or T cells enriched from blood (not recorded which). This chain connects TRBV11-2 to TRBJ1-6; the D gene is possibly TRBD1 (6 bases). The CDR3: CASSPLTGDNSPLHF. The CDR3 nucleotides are TGTGCCAGCAGCCCTCTGACAGGCGATAATTCACCCCTCCACTTT.